The 8 T cell receptor beta chains given below trace back to one sample, sequenced in a study of shared clonotypes between healthy human individuals. Measured with immunoSEQ multiplex PCR; TCRdb has only the in-frame clones, and not every one. The table has about 1 million clones, around 76% seen once. Material for sequencing was memory CD4+ T cells sorted from blood. Subset meaning: CD45RA-negative fraction. The receptor source for this set is a man between 18 and 35 years old in good health.

This clone was seen only a few times. V gene TRBV5-6 combines with J gene TRBJ2-3, with 9 bases fitting TRBD2. Losses at the gene ends were 9 bases for V and 2 bases for J; bases not matched to a gene: 7. This CDR3 contains 14 residues. Per germline, CDR1 SGHDT and CDR2 YYEEEE. The CDR3: CATARLAVTDTQYF. In DNA, the CDR3 is TGTGCCACCGCCCGACTAGCGGTCACAGATACGCAGTATTTT.

The gene calls are TRBV7-2 and TRBJ2-7; D may be TRBD2 (6 bases). Germline values: CDR1 SGHTA, CDR2 FQGNSA. V gave up 4 bases and J gave up 1 base, with 11 bases separating them. The CDR3 runs 14 residues. CDR3 residues: CASSSGGTSYEQYF. CDR3 coding DNA: TGTGCCAGCAGCTCCGGGGGAACATCCTACGAGCAGTACTTC.

This clone has just one count. The CDR3 nucleotides are TGCGCCAGCAGCACCGGGACAGGGGTACCCGAGCAGTTCTTC. This encodes CASSTGTGVPEQFF. The chain recombines TRBV5-1 with TRBJ2-1; 10 bases fit TRBD1. This CDR3 is built from 14 residues. V trimming: 4 bases; J trimming: 10 bases; junction bases outside the gene matches: 8. CDR1 is SGHRS and CDR2 is YFSETQ in the germline V gene. The whole variable domain, remainder taken from reference TRBV5-1 and TRBJ2-1, is KAGVTQTPRYLIKTRGQQVTLSCSPISGHRSVSWYQQTPGQGLQFLFEYFSETQRNKGNFPGRFSGRQFSNSRSEMNVSTLELGDSALYLCASSTGTGVPEQFFGPGTRLTVL.

The chain uses TRBV4-1 and TRBJ2-3; a weak D match, TRBD2 (5 bases). CDR3 size: 16 residues. Germline V gene sequence: CDR1 MGHRA, CDR2 YSYEKL. Trimming cost V 3 bases and J 0 bases, with 13 bases left between them. CDR3 amino acids: CASSQVLERSTDTQYF. The CDR3 DNA sequence: TGCGCCAGCAGCCAGGTACTAGAACGTAGCACAGATACGCAGTATTTT.

Only a few counts were recorded for this clone. The chain links TRBV4-1 to TRBJ2-5; D remains unclear. Deletions cut 3 bases from V and 5 bases from J, with 13 bases between. The germline V gene encodes CDR1 MGHRA and CDR2 YSYEKL. The CDR3 extends over 14 amino acids. The CDR3 spells CASSQDSNKETQYF. The CDR3 nucleotides read TGCGCCAGCAGCCAGGATAGCAATAAGGAGACCCAGTACTTC.

This clone was seen only a few times. The CDR3 sequence is CASGTAYGYTF. In DNA, the CDR3 is TGTGCCAGCGGGACGGCCTATGGCTACACCTTC. The J gene is TRBJ1-2, the V gene TRBV2; D may be TRBD1 (5 bases). V was shortened by 8 bases and J by 4 bases, with 8 bases between the two germline ends. Germline V lookup: CDR1 SNHLY, CDR2 FYNNEI. The CDR3 is 11 amino acids.

The gene calls are TRBV5-4 and TRBJ1-2, with TRBD1 identical over 10 bases. The length of the CDR3 is 14 residues. The germline CDR1 and CDR2 sequences are SGHNT and YYREEE (reference sequence). V shed 4 bases and J 8 bases; nucleotides not matched to a gene: 8. The CDR3 spells CASSPPTGGGGYTF. As DNA, the CDR3 is TGTGCCAGCAGCCCGCCGACAGGGGGCGGGGGCTACACCTTC.

V is TRBV5-4 and J is TRBJ2-2; tentative D call: TRBD2 (5 bases). CDR1 is SGHNT, CDR2 YYREEE, per germline (reference sequence). V lost 2 bases and J lost 1, with 9 bases in between. The CDR3 sequence is 15 residues long. The CDR3 spells CASSFSGMNTGELFF. The CDR3 DNA is TGTGCCAGCAGCTTTTCGGGAATGAACACCGGGGAGCTGTTTTTT.